This T cell receptor beta chain is from a study of T-cell reconstitution after alpha-beta-depleted transplantation in children. Broader study findings: It was newly produced T cells that mostly accounted for T-cell counts and diversity one year after transplant. Several hundred graft clones that had expanded were reportedly the source of alpha-beta T cells about two months after transplant.

Unique molecular identifiers were incorporated into the prepared TCRbeta library. TCRdb called the PCR reads again in MiXCR, with one record for every CDR3 protein. Of around 670,000 distinct CDR3 sequences listed, around 13% were seen once; the top ten hold roughly 0.84%. Comments on this clonotype: Its specificity is not known.

In germline, CDR1 is SSHAT, CDR2 FNYEAQ (reference sequence). V was cut by 3 bases and J by 4 bases, with 8 bases left in between. The CDR3 has 13 residues. This TCR derives from a girl aged 2 to 10 with congenital amegakaryocytic thrombocytopenia, due to receive a stem cell transplant. The rearrangement joins TRBV7-7 to TRBJ2-3; no reliable D call. This specimen consisted of PBMCs, obtained before TCRalphabeta/CD19-depleted stem cell transplant. This chain's CDR3 is CASSLKEPDTQYF. The CDR3 DNA sequence: TGTGCCAGCAGCTTGAAGGAACCAGATACGCAGTATTTT.